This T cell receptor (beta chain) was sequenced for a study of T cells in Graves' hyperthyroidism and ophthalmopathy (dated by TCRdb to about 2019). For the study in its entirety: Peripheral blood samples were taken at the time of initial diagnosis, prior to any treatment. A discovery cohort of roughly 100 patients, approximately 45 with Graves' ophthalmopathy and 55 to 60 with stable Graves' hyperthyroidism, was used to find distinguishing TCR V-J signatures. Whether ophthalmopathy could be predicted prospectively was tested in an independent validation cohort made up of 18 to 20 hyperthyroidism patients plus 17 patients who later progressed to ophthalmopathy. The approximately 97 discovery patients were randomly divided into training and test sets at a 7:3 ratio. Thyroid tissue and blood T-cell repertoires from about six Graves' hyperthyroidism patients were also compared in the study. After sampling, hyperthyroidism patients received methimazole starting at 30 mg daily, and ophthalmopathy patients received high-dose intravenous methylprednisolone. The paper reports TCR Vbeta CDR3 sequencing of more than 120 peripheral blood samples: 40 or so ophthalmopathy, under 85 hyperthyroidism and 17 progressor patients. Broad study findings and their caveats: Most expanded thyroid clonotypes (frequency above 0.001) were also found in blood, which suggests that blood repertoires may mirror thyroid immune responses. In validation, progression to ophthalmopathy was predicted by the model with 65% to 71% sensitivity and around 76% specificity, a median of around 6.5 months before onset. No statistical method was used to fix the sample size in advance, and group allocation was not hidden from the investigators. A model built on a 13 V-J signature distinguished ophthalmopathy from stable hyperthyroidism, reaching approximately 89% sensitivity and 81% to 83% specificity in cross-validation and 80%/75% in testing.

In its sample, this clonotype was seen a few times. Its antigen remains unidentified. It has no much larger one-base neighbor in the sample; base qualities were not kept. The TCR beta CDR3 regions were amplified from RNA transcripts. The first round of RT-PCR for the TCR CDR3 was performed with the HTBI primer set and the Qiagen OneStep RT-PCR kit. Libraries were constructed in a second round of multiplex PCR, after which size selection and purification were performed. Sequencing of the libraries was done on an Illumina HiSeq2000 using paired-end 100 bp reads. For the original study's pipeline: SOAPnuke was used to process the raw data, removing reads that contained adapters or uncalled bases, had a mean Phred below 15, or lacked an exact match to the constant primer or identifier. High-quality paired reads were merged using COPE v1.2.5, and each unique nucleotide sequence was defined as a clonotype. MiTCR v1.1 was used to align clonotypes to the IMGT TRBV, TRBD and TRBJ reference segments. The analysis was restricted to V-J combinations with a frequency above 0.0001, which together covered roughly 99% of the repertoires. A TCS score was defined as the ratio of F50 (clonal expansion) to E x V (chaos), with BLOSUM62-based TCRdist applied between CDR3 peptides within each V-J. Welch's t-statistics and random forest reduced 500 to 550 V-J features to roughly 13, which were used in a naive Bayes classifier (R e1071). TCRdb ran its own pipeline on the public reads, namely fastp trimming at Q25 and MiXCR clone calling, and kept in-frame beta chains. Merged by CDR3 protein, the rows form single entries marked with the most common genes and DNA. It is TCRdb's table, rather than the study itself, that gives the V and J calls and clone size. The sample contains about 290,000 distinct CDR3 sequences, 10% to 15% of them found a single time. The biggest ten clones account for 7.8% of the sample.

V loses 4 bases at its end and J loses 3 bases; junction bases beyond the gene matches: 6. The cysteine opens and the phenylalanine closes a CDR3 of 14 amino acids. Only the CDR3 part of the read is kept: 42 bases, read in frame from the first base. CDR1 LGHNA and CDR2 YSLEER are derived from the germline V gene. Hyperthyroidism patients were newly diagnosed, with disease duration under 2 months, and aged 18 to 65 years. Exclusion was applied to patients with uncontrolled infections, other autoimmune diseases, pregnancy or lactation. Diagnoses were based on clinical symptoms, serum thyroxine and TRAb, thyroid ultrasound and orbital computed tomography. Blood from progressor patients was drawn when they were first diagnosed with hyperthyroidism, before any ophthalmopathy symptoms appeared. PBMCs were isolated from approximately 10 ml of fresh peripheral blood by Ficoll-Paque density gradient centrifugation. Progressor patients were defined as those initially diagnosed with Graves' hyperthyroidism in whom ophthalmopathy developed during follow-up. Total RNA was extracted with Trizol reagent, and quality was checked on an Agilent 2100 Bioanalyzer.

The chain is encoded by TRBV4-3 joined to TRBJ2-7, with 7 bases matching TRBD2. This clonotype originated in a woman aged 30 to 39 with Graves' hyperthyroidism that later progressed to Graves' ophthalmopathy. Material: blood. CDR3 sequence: CASSLGLENYEQYF. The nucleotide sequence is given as TGCGCCAGCAGCCTCGGACTAGAGAACTACGAGCAGTACTTC.